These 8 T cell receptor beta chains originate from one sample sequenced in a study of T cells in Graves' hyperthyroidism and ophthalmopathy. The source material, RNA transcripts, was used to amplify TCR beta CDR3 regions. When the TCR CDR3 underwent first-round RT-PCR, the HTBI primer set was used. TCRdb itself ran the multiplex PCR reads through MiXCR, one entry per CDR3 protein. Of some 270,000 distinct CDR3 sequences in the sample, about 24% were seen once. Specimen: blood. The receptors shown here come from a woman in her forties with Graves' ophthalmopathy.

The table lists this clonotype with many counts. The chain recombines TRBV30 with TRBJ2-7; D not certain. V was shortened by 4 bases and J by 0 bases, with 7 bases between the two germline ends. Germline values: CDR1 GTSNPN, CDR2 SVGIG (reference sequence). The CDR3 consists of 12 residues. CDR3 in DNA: TGTGCCTGGACGGAGAGCTCCTACGAGCAGTACTTC. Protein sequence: CAWTESSYEQYF. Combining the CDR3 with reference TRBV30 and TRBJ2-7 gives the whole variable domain SQTIHQWPATLVQPVGSPLSLECTVEGTSNPNLYWYRQAAGRGLQLLFYSVGIGQISSEVPQNLSASRPQDRQFILSSKKLLLSDSGFYLCAWTESSYEQYFGPGTRLTVT.

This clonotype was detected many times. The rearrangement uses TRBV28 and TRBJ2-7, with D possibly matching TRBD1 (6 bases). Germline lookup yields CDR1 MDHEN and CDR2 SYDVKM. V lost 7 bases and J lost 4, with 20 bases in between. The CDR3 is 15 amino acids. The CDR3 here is CASTFQTGSSYEQYF. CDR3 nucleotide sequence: TGTGCCAGCACCTTTCAAACAGGGTCCTCATACGAGCAGTACTTC. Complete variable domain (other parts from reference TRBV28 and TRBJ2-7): DVKVTQSSRYLVKRTGEKVFLECVQDMDHENMFWYRQDPGLGLRLIYFSYDVKMKEKGDIPEGYSVSREKKERFSLILESASTNQTSMYLCASTFQTGSSYEQYFGPGTRLTVT.

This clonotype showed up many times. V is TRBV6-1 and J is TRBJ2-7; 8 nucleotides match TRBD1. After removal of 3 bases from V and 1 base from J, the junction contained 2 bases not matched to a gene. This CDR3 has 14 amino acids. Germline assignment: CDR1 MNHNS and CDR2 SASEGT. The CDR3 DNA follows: TGTGCCAGCAGTGACGGGACAGGTTCCTACGAGCAGTACTTC. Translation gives CASSDGTGSYEQYF.

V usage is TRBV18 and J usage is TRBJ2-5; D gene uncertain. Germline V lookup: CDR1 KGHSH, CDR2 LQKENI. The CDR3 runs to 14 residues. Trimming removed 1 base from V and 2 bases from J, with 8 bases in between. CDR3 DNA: TGTGCCAGCTCACCACTTCCAAAGCAAGAGACCCAGTACTTC. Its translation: CASSPLPKQETQYF. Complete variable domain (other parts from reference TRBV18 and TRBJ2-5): NAGVMQNPRHLVRRRGQEARLRCSPMKGHSHVYWYRQLPEEGLKFMVYLQKENIIDESGMPKERFSAEFPKEGPSILRIQQVVRGDSAAYFCASSPLPKQETQYFGPGTRLLVL.

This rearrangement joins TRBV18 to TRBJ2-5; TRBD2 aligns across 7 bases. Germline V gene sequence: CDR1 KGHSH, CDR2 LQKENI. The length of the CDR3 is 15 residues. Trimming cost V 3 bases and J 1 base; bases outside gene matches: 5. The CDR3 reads CASSPLASGQETQYF. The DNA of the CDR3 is TGTGCCAGCTCACCCCTCGCTAGCGGCCAAGAGACCCAGTACTTC.

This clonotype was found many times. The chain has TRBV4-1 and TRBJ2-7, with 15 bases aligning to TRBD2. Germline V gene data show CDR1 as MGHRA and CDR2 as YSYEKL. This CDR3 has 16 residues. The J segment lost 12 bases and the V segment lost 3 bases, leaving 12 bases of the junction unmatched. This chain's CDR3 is CASSQEGLAGGQVLYF. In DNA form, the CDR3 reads TGCGCCAGCAGCCAGGAGGGACTAGCGGGAGGTCAGGTCTTGTACTTC.

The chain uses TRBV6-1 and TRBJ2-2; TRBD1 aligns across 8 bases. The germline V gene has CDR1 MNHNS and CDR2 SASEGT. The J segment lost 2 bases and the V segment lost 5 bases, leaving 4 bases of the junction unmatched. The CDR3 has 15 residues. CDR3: CASSKDRVNTGELFF. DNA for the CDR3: TGTGCCAGCAGTAAGGACAGGGTTAACACCGGGGAGCTGTTTTTT.

The CDR3 DNA reads TGCGCCAGCAGCCTGGGACTCCAGTCGGCCAAAAACATTCAGTACTTC. The encoded protein is CASSLGLQSAKNIQYF. The chain employs TRBV5-1 and TRBJ2-4; the D gene is possibly TRBD2 (6 bases). Per the germline V gene, CDR1 is SGHRS and CDR2 is YFSETQ. The length of the CDR3 is 16 residues. V shed 4 bases and J shed 1 base, with 15 bases lying between them.